These 17 T cell receptor beta chains share one sample of origin, sequenced in a study of spatial heterogeneity in lung cancer (dated by TCRdb to about 2019). The library was obtained by 5' RACE. The run used a NextSeq 500. TCRdb cleaned the public reads at Q25 with fastp, built clones with MiXCR and kept in-frame beta chains. Rows are unified per CDR3 protein, each entry keeping the most common DNA and genes. The sample records 100 to 150 distinct CDR3 sequences, around 15% of which are singletons. Jointly, the top ten make up about 64% of the sample. The time point label, as the study defines it: blood at routine non-recurrence follow-up after resection. The material sequenced was PBMCs, taken at follow-up. The receptor source for this set is a male donor with early-stage non-small cell lung cancer.

In its sample, this clonotype was seen a few times. As an off-target read in a library built for alpha chains, this beta chain has a frequency of little significance. This chain links TRBV27 with TRBJ2-7; possible D gene TRBD2, 7 bases. V was clipped by 5 bases and J by 7 bases, with 12 bases between them. Germline V gene lookup returns CDR1 MNHEY and CDR2 SMNVEV (reference sequence). The CDR3 is 12 residues long. CDR3 nucleotides: TGTGCCAGCAGTGGACTAGGGGGGGAGCAGTACTTC. Its protein is CASSGLGGEQYF.

On this clonotype: This beta chain is an off-target read within a library intended for alpha chains, so its frequency means little. This chain's CDR3 is CASSRGTGGDGYTF. The CDR3 DNA reads as TGCGCCAGCAGCAGAGGGACAGGGGGCGATGGCTACACCTTC. The chain employs TRBV5-1 and TRBJ1-2; 12 bases fit TRBD1. From germline, CDR1 is SGHRS and CDR2 YFSETQ. J was trimmed by 6 bases and V by 4 bases; bases with no gene match: 4. The CDR3 extends over 14 amino acids.

By share of the sample, this clonotype is hyperexpanded. Found in a library prepared for alpha chains, this beta chain is an off-target read, and its abundance has little meaning. The chain recombines TRBV6-2 or TRBV6-3 with TRBJ2-2; a possible D gene is TRBD1 (6 bases). Germline lookup yields CDR1 MNHEY and CDR2 SVGEGT. This CDR3 is built from 14 residues. Trimming shortened V by 6 bases and J by 6 bases, and 14 bases separated the two germline ends. The CDR3 loop is CASSLGHWSGELFF. CDR3 in DNA: TGTGCCAGCAGCTTGGGACATTGGTCCGGGGAGCTGTTTTTT.

By sample share, this clonotype is large. With the library built for alpha chains, this beta chain is off target and its frequency is not meaningful. The chain recombines TRBV7-3 with TRBJ2-2; D might be TRBD2 (6 bases). The CDR3 runs to 14 residues. Trimming pared 2 bases from V and 5 bases from J, leaving 9 bases between. CDR1 is SGHTA and CDR2 is FQGTGA in the germline V gene. The CDR3 is CASSLFSGTGELFF. In DNA, the CDR3 is TGTGCCAGCAGCTTATTTAGCGGAACCGGGGAGCTGTTTTTT.

On this clonotype itself: A library prepared for alpha chains yielded this beta chain as an off-target read; its size is of little meaning. The V gene is TRBV20-1, the J gene TRBJ2-3; D tentatively fits TRBD1 or TRBD2 (5 bases each). This CDR3 comprises 17 residues. V was shortened by 3 bases and J by 0 bases, with 19 bases between the two germline ends. Germline V CDR1 and CDR2: DFQATT, SNEGSKA (reference sequence). CDR3 residues: CSARGEVVGHSTDTQYF. In DNA form, the CDR3 reads TGCAGTGCTAGGGGAGAAGTTGTTGGACATAGCACAGATACGCAGTATTTT.

This clonotype was counted a few times. As an off-target read in a library built for alpha chains, this beta chain has a frequency of little significance. The chain links TRBV5-1 to TRBJ2-1; D might be TRBD2 (5 bases). CDR1 is SGHRS and CDR2 is YFSETQ in the germline V gene. The CDR3 loop spans 12 amino acids. Trimming removed 7 bases from V and 4 bases from J, with 9 bases in between. In nucleotides, the CDR3 is TGCGCCAGCGGACTGAAATACAATGAGCAGTTCTTC. Protein: CASGLKYNEQFF.

Comments on this clonotype: This beta chain is an off-target read within a library intended for alpha chains, so its frequency means little. This chain uses TRBV27 with TRBJ1-2; D gene ambiguous. This CDR3 is 12 amino acids long. Germline CDR1 is MNHEY and CDR2 is SMNVEV (reference sequence). The V end was cut by 6 bases, the J end by 3 bases, with 8 bases between. CDR3 bases: TGTGCCAGCAGCTTCATAGACTATGGCTACACCTTC. Its translation: CASSFIDYGYTF.

A word on this clonotype: This beta chain came through as a stray read in a library set up for alpha chains, and its size says little. V gene TRBV5-1 combines with J gene TRBJ2-1; a possible D gene is TRBD2 (6 bases). In germline, CDR1 is SGHRS, CDR2 YFSETQ. The V end was cut by 2 bases, the J end by 4 bases, with 10 bases between. The CDR3 runs to 14 residues. The CDR3 sequence: CASSLLAEYNEQFF. The CDR3 DNA sequence: TGCGCCAGCAGCTTATTAGCGGAGTACAATGAGCAGTTCTTC.

This clonotype is hyperexpanded by share. Because the library targeted alpha chains, this beta chain is an off-target read whose size means little. The V call is TRBV13, the J call TRBJ2-1; D unclear. Deletions cut 2 bases from V and 9 bases from J, with 8 bases between. The CDR3 is 12 residues long. Germline V gene data show CDR1 as PRHDT and CDR2 as FYEKMQ (reference sequence). The CDR3 DNA is TGTGCCAGCAGCTTATCGGCTTCTGAGCAGTTCTTC. Protein: CASSLSASEQFF.

This clonotype has more than one count but fewer than ten. This beta chain is an unintended read in a library built for alpha chains; its size means little. The J gene is TRBJ2-6, the V gene TRBV4-2, with D uncertain. Trimming shortened V by 0 bases and J by 1 base, and 7 bases separated the two germline ends. The CDR3 is made up of 16 amino acids. Looked up from germline, CDR1 is LGHNA and CDR2 is YNFKEQ. The CDR3 DNA is TGTGCCAGCAGCCAAGATCGGATTTCTGGGGCCAACGTCCTGACTTTC. The encoded protein is CASSQDRISGANVLTF.

Turning to this clonotype: Since it is a stray read in a library aimed at alpha chains, this beta chain has a size that is not meaningful. This chain connects TRBV12-3 or TRBV12-4 to TRBJ2-1; possibly TRBD1 for D (6 bases). The length of the CDR3 is 14 residues. Trimming left V 4 bases short and J 9 bases short, with 16 bases between. The DNA of the CDR3 is TGTGCCAGCAGTTCCGAACAGGGTTTAAGTGAGCAGTTCTTC. It is translated as CASSSEQGLSEQFF.

This clonotype occurred a few times. This beta chain is a stray sequence in a library constructed for alpha chains; its clone size is not meaningful. The J gene is TRBJ2-7, the V gene TRBV10-3; tentative D call: TRBD1 (5 bases). The germline gives CDR1 ENHRY, CDR2 SYGVKD. CDR3 length equals 13 residues. CDR3 DNA: TGTGCGGCTGGGTCAGGGTGGTCCTACGAGCAGTACTTC. Translated: CAAGSGWSYEQYF.

This clonotype was detected a few times. Found in a library prepared for alpha chains, this beta chain is an off-target read, and its abundance has little meaning. V usage is TRBV27 and J usage is TRBJ1-1, with D tentatively TRBD1 (5 bases). Germline assignment: CDR1 MNHEY and CDR2 SMNVEV (reference sequence). The CDR3 sequence is 14 residues long. The V end was cut by 4 bases, the J end by 5 bases, with 14 bases between. The CDR3 DNA is TGTGCCAGCAGTTCCGGACACTGGAGGACTGAAGCTTTCTTT. It translates to CASSSGHWRTEAFF.

This clonotype is hyperexpanded (1% or more) within its sample. Since it is a stray read in a library aimed at alpha chains, this beta chain has a size that is not meaningful. The gene calls are TRBV5-1 and TRBJ2-5; the match to TRBD2 covers 12 bases. The V gene's germline CDR1 is SGHRS and CDR2 YFSETQ. CDR3 length equals 17 residues. The V segment lost 4 bases and the J segment 1 base; nucleotides outside the gene matches: 8. CDR3 sequence (DNA): TGCGCCAGCAGCGCCGGGACTAGCGGGTGGTTCCAAGAGACCCAGTACTTC. Its translation: CASSAGTSGWFQETQYF.

By proportion, this clonotype is large. Since the library was made to target alpha chains, this beta chain is a stray read and its abundance is not meaningful. This chain uses TRBV19 with TRBJ2-6; D possibly corresponds to TRBD2 (5 bases). Per germline, CDR1 LNHDA and CDR2 SQIVND (reference sequence). V lost 10 bases and J 0 bases, leaving 13 bases between the germline ends. There are 15 residues in the CDR3. Here the CDR3 reads CATGAGYSGANVLTF. The CDR3 region has the DNA TGTGCCACTGGCGCGGGCTACTCTGGGGCCAACGTCCTGACTTTC.

As to this clonotype: This beta chain represents an off-target read in a library built for alpha chains; its size is of limited meaning. The chain's CDR3 is CASSQGGNQPQHF. CDR3 in DNA: TGTGCCAGCAGCCAGGGGGGGAATCAGCCCCAGCATTTT. The chain employs TRBV3-1 and TRBJ1-5; D possibly corresponds to TRBD1 (5 bases). Per the germline V gene, CDR1 is LGHDT and CDR2 is YNNKEL (reference sequence). V gave up 3 bases and J gave up 4 bases, with 7 bases separating them. CDR3 length equals 13 residues.

Notes on this clonotype: The size of this beta chain means little, since it is a stray read in a library made for alpha chains. V usage is TRBV20-1 and J usage is TRBJ2-1, with D maybe TRBD2 (6 bases). The CDR3 spans 12 residues. CDR1 and CDR2 (germline): DFQATT, SNEGSKA (reference sequence). Trimming took 4 bases from V and 9 from J, leaving 13 bases between them. CDR3 sequence (DNA): TGCAGTGCTACAGAGGTGGGGGGTGAGCAGTTCTTC. Translated, it gives CSATEVGGEQFF.